Below are 18 T cell receptor beta chains sequenced from a single sample in a study of vaccination and CD4 T cells after COVID-19. The time point denotes: late sampling 161 to 241 days after vaccination in three convalescent patients. Treatment given: roughly 11-day PBMC culture with coronavirus spike peptide pools or control peptides (ViraFEST assay). The Oncomine TCR Beta short-read assay was what sequenced the DNA obtained from cultured CD4+ T cells. TCRdb processed the PCR reads anew with MiXCR; each CDR3 protein has one entry. The repertoire has fewer than 20,000 distinct CDR3 sequences, roughly 50% of them found once; the top ten carry around 20%. These receptors' targets are unknown. The specimen comprised CD4+ T cells from blood, cultured in vitro, sampled about 7 months after SARS-CoV-2 vaccination. Receptors were obtained from a human donor who had recovered from COVID-19.

The chain has TRBV20-1 and TRBJ2-5; D is undetermined. The germline V and J ends were trimmed by 5 bases and 5 bases, with 9 bases remaining between them. Germline CDR1 reads DFQATT; CDR2 reads SNEGSKA (reference sequence). The CDR3 totals 11 residues. CDR3: CSALFRETQYF. DNA for the CDR3: TGCAGTGCTCTGTTCAGGGAGACCCAGTACTTC.

This sequence joins TRBV7-2 and TRBJ2-7; TRBD2 agrees at 11 bases. The CDR3 covers 16 residues. The ends lost 3 bases at V and 0 bases at J; junction bases unmatched: 4. Germline V gene data show CDR1 as SGHTA and CDR2 as FQGNSA. CDR3 sequence: CASSLSGTSGSYEQYF. CDR3 sequence (DNA): TGTGCCAGCAGCTTGTCCGGGACTAGCGGCTCCTACGAGCAGTACTTC. Combining the CDR3 with reference TRBV7-2 and TRBJ2-7 gives the whole variable domain GAGVSQSPSNKVTEKGKDVELRCDPISGHTALYWYRQSLGQGLEFLIYFQGNSAPDKSGLPSDRFSAERTGGSVSTLTIQRTQQEDSAVYLCASSLSGTSGSYEQYFGPGTRLTVT.

The chain employs TRBV27 and TRBJ1-5, with unresolved D. The CDR3 loop spans 15 amino acids. CDR1 and CDR2 from the germline V gene are MNHEY and SMNVEV (reference sequence). Trimming removed 8 bases from V and 1 base from J, with 15 bases in between. CDR3 nucleotide sequence: TGTGCCAGCCGCCTCCTAGGTTACAGCAATCAGCCCCAGCATTTT. This translates into CASRLLGYSNQPQHF.

The genes are TRBV7-9 and TRBJ2-7; 7 nucleotides match TRBD2. The CDR3 loop spans 14 amino acids. CDR1 and CDR2 (germline): SEHNR, FQNEAQ (reference sequence). The trim removed 5 bases at V and 4 bases at J, leaving 8 bases unmatched. The chain's CDR3 is CASSPRASGYEQYF. CDR3 bases: TGTGCCAGCAGCCCCCGTGCTAGCGGTTACGAGCAGTACTTC.

The chain carries TRBV6-1 and TRBJ1-6, with 8 nucleotides matching TRBD1. There are 15 residues in the CDR3. Germline trimming cut 6 bases from V and 9 bases from J; bases unmatched to any gene: 10. Germline V gene data show CDR1 as MNHNS and CDR2 as SASEGT. The DNA of the CDR3 is TGTGCCAGCAGCCGAGGACAGGGTTTTATTTCACCCCTCCACTTT. It yields the protein CASSRGQGFISPLHF.

This clonotype occurred a few times. The chain joins TRBV24-1 to TRBJ2-5; D remains ambiguous. The CDR3 has 12 residues. Trimming took off 4 bases at V and 5 bases at J, with 7 bases between the two ends. CDR1 and CDR2 (germline): KGHDR, SFDVKD. CDR3 DNA sequence: TGTGCCACCAGTGAAAACCTGGAGACCCAGTACTTC. Residues: CATSENLETQYF.

This clonotype was found a few times. The genes are TRBV6-1 and TRBJ1-1, with a weak D call TRBD1 (6 bases). CDR1 and CDR2 from the germline V gene are MNHNS and SASEGT. The CDR3 totals 14 residues. Trimming pared 6 bases from V and 3 bases from J, leaving 14 bases between. The CDR3 protein is CASSDRSFHTEAFF. In nucleotides, the CDR3 is TGTGCCAGCAGCGACAGGAGCTTTCACACTGAAGCTTTCTTT.

The chain links TRBV6-2 or TRBV6-3 to TRBJ1-5; D remains ambiguous. V was trimmed by 4 bases and J by 5 bases, leaving 12 bases between them. This CDR3 is built from 14 residues. The germline gives CDR1 MNHEY, CDR2 SVGEGT. The CDR3 DNA reads as TGTGCCAGCAGTTCCCGAGGGAGGGATCAGCCCCAGCATTTT. It specifies CASSSRGRDQPQHF.

The chain couples TRBV19 to TRBJ1-1, with a weak D call TRBD1 (5 bases). Germline V gene sequence: CDR1 LNHDA, CDR2 SQIVND (reference sequence). This CDR3 is built from 14 residues. V lost 7 bases and J 7 bases, leaving 19 bases between the germline ends. The chain's CDR3 is CASTPGAVRSEAFF. The CDR3 bases are TGTGCCAGTACCCCTGGGGCGGTTCGGAGTGAAGCTTTCTTT.

V gene TRBV27 combines with J gene TRBJ1-1; D is unresolved. The CDR3 sequence is 11 residues long. Germline CDR1 is MNHEY and CDR2 is SMNVEV (reference sequence). The germline V and J ends were trimmed by 8 bases and 0 bases, with 4 bases remaining between them. DNA of the CDR3: TGTGCCAGCCAGTTGAACACTGAAGCTTTCTTT. Its protein product is CASQLNTEAFF.

This clonotype appeared a single time. J is TRBJ2-3 and V is TRBV20-1; 12 nucleotides align to TRBD2. J gave up 2 bases and V 1 base, and 7 bases lay outside the gene matches. The CDR3 runs to 17 residues. Germline V gene sequence: CDR1 DFQATT, CDR2 SNEGSKA (reference sequence). CDR3 DNA: TGCAGTGCTAGAGGCGAGGGACTAGCGGGTTACACAGATACGCAGTATTTT. Translated, it gives CSARGEGLAGYTDTQYF.

The table lists this clonotype with a count of one. The chain couples TRBV20-1 to TRBJ2-7; TRBD1 is a possible D gene (5 bases). Germline V lookup: CDR1 DFQATT, CDR2 SNEGSKA (reference sequence). The CDR3 is 14 amino acids. V lost 3 bases to trimming and J lost 5 bases, with 17 bases between them. CDR3 coding DNA: TGCAGTGCTAGGGGGCCTCTAGTCGCCCACGAGCAGTACTTC. This translates into CSARGPLVAHEQYF.

The rearrangement uses TRBV7-6 and TRBJ1-6; D possibly corresponds to TRBD1 (6 bases). V was pared by 4 bases and J by 0 bases, with 19 bases between. The CDR3 runs 19 residues. Germline V CDR1 and CDR2: SGHVS, FNYEAQ. The CDR3 DNA follows: TGTGCCAGCAGCTCCTTACCGAGCACAGGGAGCTCCTATAATTCACCCCTCCACTTT. Residues: CASSSLPSTGSSYNSPLHF.

The CDR3 DNA sequence: TGTGCCATCAGGGAAAGGACAGGGGGGCTCGAGCAGTACTTC. It codes for CAIRERTGGLEQYF. The chain has TRBV10-3 and TRBJ2-7, with TRBD1 matching over 10 bases. CDR1 and CDR2 (germline): ENHRY, SYGVKD. V lost 6 bases, J lost 6 bases, and 8 bases stayed unmatched. The CDR3 consists of 14 residues.

This clonotype came up a few times. The chain recombines TRBV4-3 with TRBJ2-2; the match to TRBD2 covers 7 bases. The CDR3 has 18 amino acids. V dropped 0 bases and J dropped 1; count of bases not matched to a gene: 8. Germline-derived CDR1 and CDR2 are LGHNA and YSLEER. The CDR3 is CASSQEALAALNTGELFF. CDR3 coding DNA: TGCGCCAGCAGCCAAGAAGCGCTAGCGGCCTTGAACACCGGGGAGCTGTTTTTT.

The rearrangement joins TRBV20-1 to TRBJ1-1; 7 bases line up with TRBD1. This CDR3 has 15 residues. Trimming removed 0 bases from V and 1 base from J; junction bases left unmatched: 5. CDR1 and CDR2 (germline): DFQATT, SNEGSKA (reference sequence). The CDR3 loop reads CSARDQGTANTEAFF. In nucleotides, the CDR3 is TGCAGTGCTAGAGATCAGGGGACAGCGAACACTGAAGCTTTCTTT.

The chain carries TRBV20-1 and TRBJ2-7; D gene ambiguous. The CDR3 has 14 amino acids. Germline V gives CDR1 DFQATT, CDR2 SNEGSKA (reference sequence). With 3 bases removed from V and 0 bases from J, the gap between germline ends came to 12 bases. For the CDR3, the DNA is TGCAGTGCTAGTATAAAGGCCGGCTCCTACGAGCAGTACTTC. This gives the protein CSASIKAGSYEQYF.

This clonotype was found a few times. The V gene is TRBV20-1, the J gene TRBJ1-2; 7 nucleotides line up with TRBD1. Germline V lookup: CDR1 DFQATT, CDR2 SNEGSKA (reference sequence). With V trimmed by 2 bases and J by 0 bases, 3 bases remained unmatched. This CDR3 contains 14 residues. CDR3 DNA sequence: TGCAGTGCTAGACCCGGACAGGCTAACTATGGCTACACCTTC. It specifies CSARPGQANYGYTF.